A selection of T cell receptor beta chains follows, all from one sample in a study of cytomegalovirus exposure and HLA in healthy donors. TCRdb's copy holds only in-frame clones and misses some; the assay was immunoSEQ multiplex PCR. The data show 150,000 to 200,000 clones, about 90% seen once. Sequenced input: PBMCs. These receptors were obtained from a woman between 18 and 29 years old in good health and CMV-seropositive. Both conserved end residues are trimmed from each CDR3.

CDR3,V,J
AWSVGIQVQETQY,TRBV30,TRBJ2-5
ASSLGAEDYGYT,TRBV5-1,TRBJ1-2
ASEGTGGITDTQY,TRBV6-5,TRBJ2-3
ATQDWNTEAF,TRBV10-3,TRBJ1-1
ASSFRTGRNEQF,TRBV5-1,TRBJ2-1
ASSVGARGSNEQF,TRBV9,TRBJ2-1
ASSPRDTGELF,TRBV18,TRBJ2-2
ASSTDRFNQPQH,TRBV18,TRBJ1-5
ASSYSGGSYNEQF,TRBV19,TRBJ2-1
ASSPEQGLGTEAF,TRBV7-8,TRBJ1-1
SARAVSYEQY,TRBV29-1,TRBJ2-7
ASSPRRGTGELF,TRBV9,TRBJ2-2
ASSFRQGVEYDTQY,TRBV5-1,TRBJ2-3
ASSQESLVGGELF,TRBV4-1,TRBJ2-2
AATGGTYEQY,TRBV28,TRBJ2-7
ASSRPPGTATGEQY,TRBV28,TRBJ2-7
ASSFLEGGMDEQF,TRBV7-9,TRBJ2-1
ASSTGTSGTDTQY,TRBV7-6,TRBJ2-3
ASSSTGLYEQY,TRBV28,TRBJ2-7
ATSRDLQETQY,TRBV15,TRBJ2-5
ASSQLAGEPHTQY,TRBV10-2,TRBJ2-3
ASSFGLAGGREQY,TRBV5-1,TRBJ2-7
SAGVGGSNEQF,TRBV29-1,TRBJ2-1
ASSPRRQGTGYT,TRBV18,TRBJ1-2
ASSSSTSGSWYEQF,TRBV5-6,TRBJ2-1
ASTGLYGGYT,TRBV7-8,TRBJ1-2
ASLQEGLAGRNEQF,TRBV11-2,TRBJ2-1
AWSRTRNTEAF,TRBV30,TRBJ1-1
ASTTWTSGGAAEQF,TRBV6-6,TRBJ2-1
ASSLVRAGDTEAF,TRBV11-2,TRBJ1-1
AISEVGPPGGEQY,TRBV10-3,TRBJ2-7
ASRTGGGYNEQF,TRBV27,TRBJ2-1
ASSGQGQVFYEQY,TRBV6-6,TRBJ2-7
ASSLRDWGYEQF,TRBV9,TRBJ2-1
ASSSHGLAPNTGELF,TRBV7-9,TRBJ2-2
ASSFKGWTNTEAF,TRBV7-9,TRBJ1-1
ASSLDRVNQPQH,TRBV2,TRBJ1-5
ASSPPDSPSYNEQF,TRBV18,TRBJ2-1
ASSSSGGPTDTQY,TRBV11-1,TRBJ2-3
ASSSGLAGGPTDTQY,TRBV7-9,TRBJ2-3
ASRGTGRGADIQY,TRBV27,TRBJ2-4
ASSLGTSRDTQY,TRBV27,TRBJ2-3